This TCR beta chain was identified in a study of blood T cell repertoires in COVID-19. The wider study: Italy, Spain and the United States were the sources of the convalescent and acute COVID-19 samples.

Which cohort a participant joined came from the clinical history participants gave. Before being deemed recovered, Cohort 3 donors had two negative PCRs, clearance, or symptom resolution. The junction had 5 bases not matched to a gene; V was cut back by 6 bases and J by 1 base. Germline values: CDR1 SGHNT, CDR2 YYREEE (reference sequence). The CDR3 is 15 residues long. Original processing notes: Reference gene primer amplification in the assay estimated nucleated cell counts. Sequencing used immunoSEQ multiplex PCR; TCRdb keeps in-frame clones, though not all of them. From that table come the V and J calls and clone size; the DNA was used to work out D and trimming. The sample consists of 250,000 to 300,000 clones, approximately 88% of them appearing once.

This chain connects TRBV5-4 to TRBJ2-4; 9 nucleotides agree with TRBD2. Sequencing was carried out using PBMCs or T cells enriched from blood (not recorded which). The clonotype was recovered from a woman aged 40-49 years who had recovered from COVID-19. Written as DNA, the CDR3 is TGTGCCAGCAAGGCGAGCGGGGGGGCCAAAAACATTCAGTACTTC. Translating gives CASKASGGAKNIQYF.